The 24 T cell receptor beta chains presented below share a single source sample, sequenced in a study of glioma-infiltrating T cells after dendritic cell vaccination. TCRdb's copy holds only in-frame clones and misses some; the assay was immunoSEQ multiplex PCR. The sample includes tens of thousands of clones, around 79% seen only once; the top ten take approximately 35%. The sample in question was blood, obtained before dendritic cell vaccination. The receptors derive from a human donor with glioblastoma.

The chain is built from TRBV28 and TRBJ1-2; 9 nucleotides agree with TRBD1. In germline, CDR1 is MDHEN, CDR2 SYDVKM. The CDR3 is made up of 14 amino acids. J gave up 7 bases and V 2 bases, and 5 bases lay outside the gene matches. The DNA for the CDR3 is TGTGCCAGCAGTTTAGTTGGGACAGGGAGTGGCTACACCTTC. Translating it yields CASSLVGTGSGYTF.

This clone was seen a few times. The chain is built from TRBV5-6 and TRBJ1-4, with 9 nucleotides matching TRBD1. Germline CDR1 and CDR2: SGHDT and YYEEEE. CDR3 length: 15 amino acids. The J segment lost 2 bases and the V segment lost 4 bases, leaving 3 bases of the junction unmatched. CDR3 amino acids: CASSRGTGTNEKLFF. DNA for the CDR3: TGTGCCAGCAGCAGGGGGACAGGGACTAATGAAAAACTGTTTTTT.

The chain links TRBV7-8 to TRBJ2-2, with TRBD1 matching 9 bases. V shed 5 bases and J 4 bases; nucleotides not matched to a gene: 5. Germline lookup yields CDR1 SGHVS and CDR2 FQNEAQ. The CDR3 contains 15 residues. This chain's CDR3 is CASSQRQGGTGELFF. CDR3 bases: TGTGCCAGCAGCCAACGACAGGGGGGCACCGGGGAGCTGTTTTTT. Using reference TRBV7-8 and TRBJ2-2 for the parts outside the CDR3, the full variable domain is GAGVSQSPRYKVAKRGQDVALRCDPISGHVSLFWYQQALGQGPEFLTYFQNEAQLDKSGLPSDRFFAERPEGSVSTLKIQRTQQEDSAVYLCASSQRQGGTGELFFGEGSRLTVL.

This clone was found once. The chain has TRBV6-5 and TRBJ2-7, with TRBD1 identical over 8 bases. The V gene end was trimmed by 6 bases and the J gene end by 2 bases; junction bases not matched to a gene: 3. Germline V lookup: CDR1 MNHEY, CDR2 SVGAGI. This CDR3 comprises 13 residues. CDR3 region: CASRRTGTYEQYF. CDR3 in DNA: TGTGCCAGCAGGCGGACAGGGACCTACGAGCAGTACTTC.

V usage is TRBV11-2 and J usage is TRBJ2-2; D possibly corresponds to TRBD1 (6 bases). V shed 5 bases and J shed 6 bases, with 10 bases lying between them. The CDR3 length is 13 residues. Germline assignment: CDR1 SGHAT and CDR2 FQNNGV. CDR3 in DNA: TGTGCCAGCAGCCGCAGGGGTTCCGGGGAGCTGTTTTTT. Translating it yields CASSRRGSGELFF.

This chain connects TRBV19 to TRBJ2-1; 7 nucleotides align to TRBD2. Germline V gene data show CDR1 as LNHDA and CDR2 as SQIVND (reference sequence). CDR3 length: 12 amino acids. Trimming removed 7 bases from V and 10 bases from J; junction bases left unmatched: 7. The CDR3 DNA sequence: TGTGCCAGTACTTCCCTCGGGGGGGAGCAGTTCTTC. Encoded protein: CASTSLGGEQFF.

The chain couples TRBV10-1 to TRBJ2-4; D not certain. Germline loops: CDR1 WNHNN, CDR2 SYGVQD (reference sequence). The CDR3 is 13 amino acids. Trimming stripped 5 bases from V and 5 bases from J, with 10 bases between. The CDR3 reads CASSIRIQNIQYF. The CDR3 nucleotides read TGCGCCAGCAGTATCAGGATCCAAAACATTCAGTACTTC.

This clone is a singleton in its sample. This sequence joins TRBV29-1 and TRBJ2-7; 7 positions match TRBD1. The CDR3 spans 14 residues. Germline V lookup: CDR1 SQVTM, CDR2 ANQGSEA. With V trimmed by 6 bases and J by 2 bases, 10 bases remained unmatched. The CDR3 protein is CSVRGQVFPYEQYF. The CDR3 DNA follows: TGCAGCGTGAGAGGACAGGTTTTTCCCTACGAGCAGTACTTC.

In this sample, this clone turned up once. J is TRBJ2-7 and V is TRBV7-2, with 12 bases lining up with TRBD2. J gave up 12 bases and V 1 base, and 7 bases lay outside the gene matches. The CDR3 is made up of 14 amino acids. Germline-derived CDR1 and CDR2 are SGHTA and FQGNSA. The CDR3 here is CASSLGGTSGLVYF. As DNA, the CDR3 is TGTGCCAGCAGCTTAGGGGGGACTAGCGGGTTGGTGTACTTC. The complete variable domain, with remaining parts taken from reference TRBV7-2 and TRBJ2-7, reads GAGVSQSPSNKVTEKGKDVELRCDPISGHTALYWYRQSLGQGLEFLIYFQGNSAPDKSGLPSDRFSAERTGGSVSTLTIQRTQQEDSAVYLCASSLGGTSGLVYFGPGTRLTVT.

V and J are TRBV11-1 and TRBJ2-5; D unclear. Per germline, CDR1 SGHAT and CDR2 FQDESV (reference sequence). This CDR3 contains 18 residues. V was trimmed by 1 base and J by 1 base, leaving 19 bases between them. CDR3 in DNA: TGTGCCAGCAGCTTAGATTTCGAGGTGAACTATATCCAAGAGACCCAGTACTTC. Amino acid sequence: CASSLDFEVNYIQETQYF.

The chain joins TRBV7-7 to TRBJ2-5; 9 bases align to TRBD1. Germline assignment: CDR1 SSHAT and CDR2 FNYEAQ (reference sequence). J lost 3 bases, V lost 4 bases, and 6 bases had no gene match. The CDR3 contains 15 residues. The CDR3 region is CASSYGQGREETQYF. CDR3 DNA sequence: TGTGCCAGCAGCTATGGACAGGGGAGGGAAGAGACCCAGTACTTC.

The chain couples TRBV4-2 to TRBJ2-3, with 9 bases fitting TRBD2. The CDR3 covers 16 residues. Trimming took 0 bases from V and 0 from J; bases not matched to a gene: 1. The germline gives CDR1 LGHNA, CDR2 YNFKEQ. The CDR3, as DNA: TGTGCCAGCAGCCAAGAGACTAGCGGAAGCACAGATACGCAGTATTTT. Protein product: CASSQETSGSTDTQYF.

This chain links TRBV19 with TRBJ2-7, with a tentative D call TRBD2 (5 bases). V was trimmed by 3 bases and J by 6 bases, leaving 12 bases between them. CDR1 and CDR2 (germline): LNHDA, SQIVND (reference sequence). The length of the CDR3 is 13 residues. The CDR3 bases are TGTGCCAGTAGTATCGGGGTTGTGGGCGAGCAGTACTTC. Translating gives CASSIGVVGEQYF. Variable domain in full (rest from reference TRBV19 and TRBJ2-7): DGGITQSPKYLFRKEGQNVTLSCEQNLNHDAMYWYRQDPGQGLRLIYYSQIVNDFQKGDIAEGYSVSREKKESFPLTVTSAQKNPTAFYLCASSIGVVGEQYFGPGTRLTVT.

The chain has TRBV7-2 and TRBJ2-7, with D tentatively TRBD1 (6 bases). V gave up 4 bases and J gave up 6 bases, with 13 bases separating them. The CDR3 covers 13 residues. Germline CDR1 reads SGHTA; CDR2 reads FQGNSA. The CDR3 spells CASSSQGFGEQYF. The CDR3 DNA sequence: TGTGCCAGCAGCTCACAGGGATTCGGCGAGCAGTACTTC.

The chain joins TRBV5-1 to TRBJ2-1, with 10 bases matching TRBD1. Germline V CDR1 and CDR2: SGHRS, YFSETQ. The V and J ends lost 0 bases and 6 bases, in that order; junction bases with no gene match: 9. The CDR3 has 17 amino acids. CDR3 coding DNA: TGCGCCAGCAGCTTGGGGGGGACAGGGGTTCCTGGCAATGAGCAGTTCTTC. Residues: CASSLGGTGVPGNEQFF.

The CDR3 reads CASRSLLTGGNQPQHF. The DNA for the CDR3 is TGTGCCAGCAGATCCCTACTCACAGGGGGGAATCAGCCCCAGCATTTT. The chain couples TRBV28 to TRBJ1-5; 8 bases map to TRBD1. V trimming: 6 bases; J trimming: 4 bases; junction bases outside the gene matches: 11. This CDR3 has 16 amino acids. From germline, CDR1 is MDHEN and CDR2 SYDVKM.

J is TRBJ2-7 and V is TRBV5-1; D ambiguous. Trimming removed 4 bases from V and 0 bases from J, with 17 bases in between. CDR1 SGHRS and CDR2 YFSETQ come from the germline V gene. The CDR3 has 16 amino acids. The CDR3 bases are TGCGCCAGCAGCCAAGATGACGGGTGGAGCTCCTACGAGCAGTACTTC. This codes for CASSQDDGWSSYEQYF.

CDR3 region: CASSQKETQYF. CDR3 DNA: TGTGCCAGCAGCCAGAAAGAGACCCAGTACTTC. The chain uses TRBV5-6 and TRBJ2-5; D ambiguous. The germline V gene has CDR1 SGHDT and CDR2 YYEEEE. The CDR3 runs 11 residues. Trimming left V 4 bases short and J 3 bases short, with 4 bases between.

The gene calls are TRBV7-2 and TRBJ2-7; TRBD2 agrees at 13 bases. The CDR3 loop spans 15 amino acids. V dropped 5 bases and J dropped 5; count of bases not matched to a gene: 6. CDR1 is SGHTA and CDR2 is FQGNSA in the germline V gene. This CDR3 reads CASSPRLAGGHEQYF. CDR3 nucleotide sequence: TGTGCCAGCAGCCCGAGACTAGCGGGAGGCCACGAGCAGTACTTC.

The V gene is TRBV9, the J gene TRBJ2-5, with 10 bases identical to TRBD2. There are 16 residues in the CDR3. V lost 0 bases to trimming and J lost 11 bases; unmatched junction nucleotides: 13. Germline lookup yields CDR1 SGDLS and CDR2 YYNGEE. The CDR3 DNA reads TGTGCCAGCAGCGTAGGGGGGACTAGCGACCTAACGGGGCAGTACTTC. It encodes CASSVGGTSDLTGQYF.

This chain uses TRBV5-1 with TRBJ2-7; D might be TRBD2 (5 bases). V was shortened by 3 bases and J by 2 bases, with 18 bases between the two germline ends. There are 16 residues in the CDR3. The germline V gene has CDR1 SGHRS and CDR2 YFSETQ. CDR3 region: CASSWEPAKVTYEQYF. The CDR3 nucleotides read TGCGCCAGCAGCTGGGAGCCAGCCAAAGTTACCTACGAGCAGTACTTC. The full variable domain, rest sourced from reference TRBV5-1 and TRBJ2-7, is KAGVTQTPRYLIKTRGQQVTLSCSPISGHRSVSWYQQTPGQGLQFLFEYFSETQRNKGNFPGRFSGRQFSNSRSEMNVSTLELGDSALYLCASSWEPAKVTYEQYFGPGTRLTVT.

The chain links TRBV11-3 to TRBJ2-3; 7 positions match TRBD2. The CDR3 totals 18 residues. The trim removed 5 bases at V and 3 bases at J, leaving 17 bases unmatched. CDR1 is SGHNT and CDR2 is YENEEA in the germline V gene. CDR3 in amino acids: CASSPGGSLSSGTDTQYF. The CDR3 bases are TGTGCCAGCAGCCCAGGAGGGTCGCTAAGTAGCGGGACAGATACGCAGTATTTT.

This sequence joins TRBV7-6 and TRBJ2-2, with 13 positions matching TRBD2. Germline assignment: CDR1 SGHVS and CDR2 FNYEAQ. The V segment lost 5 bases and the J segment 7 bases; nucleotides outside the gene matches: 10. The CDR3 has 17 residues. The CDR3 sequence: CASSPGLAGPGVGELFF. CDR3 in DNA: TGTGCCAGCAGCCCGGGACTAGCGGGGCCTGGGGTCGGGGAGCTGTTTTTT.

The CDR3 sequence is CASTGLAGADDEQYF. As DNA, the CDR3 is TGCGCCAGCACGGGACTAGCGGGAGCGGATGACGAGCAGTACTTC. J is TRBJ2-7 and V is TRBV10-2; 14 positions agree with TRBD2. After removal of 7 bases from V and 5 bases from J, the junction contained 7 bases not matched to a gene. CDR1 and CDR2 from the germline V gene are WSHSY and SAAADI. This CDR3 spans 15 amino acids.